Listed here are 18 T cell receptor beta chains from one sample, sequenced in a study of cytomegalovirus exposure and HLA in healthy donors. Some clones are missing from TCRdb's copy, which holds only in-frame ones; the method was immunoSEQ multiplex PCR. The sample has 90,000 or so clones; about 85% are singletons. Sequencing was carried out using PBMCs. Receptors originate from a man in his late teens or twenties in good health and CMV-seropositive.

The gene calls are TRBV10-3 and TRBJ1-2; TRBD1 agrees at 7 bases. The CDR3 extends over 13 amino acids. The trim removed 3 bases at V and 5 bases at J, leaving 3 bases unmatched. Germline V gene data show CDR1 as ENHRY and CDR2 as SYGVKD. The CDR3 loop is CAISDGQAYGYTF. In nucleotides, the CDR3 is TGTGCCATCAGTGACGGACAGGCTTATGGCTACACCTTC.

This chain connects TRBV6-1 to TRBJ2-3; D is uncertain. The CDR3 has 14 residues. Germline V CDR1 and CDR2: MNHNS, SASEGT. V was clipped by 4 bases and J by 0 bases, with 8 bases between them. The CDR3: CASSALDSTDTQYF. CDR3 sequence (DNA): TGTGCCAGCAGTGCCCTAGATAGCACAGATACGCAGTATTTT.

This chain joins TRBV19 and TRBJ1-1; D ambiguous. This CDR3 contains 11 residues. Trimming removed 7 bases from V and 8 bases from J, with 11 bases in between. Germline values: CDR1 LNHDA, CDR2 SQIVND (reference sequence). CDR3 loop: CASKRAAEAFF. The CDR3 region has the DNA TGTGCCAGTAAGAGGGCAGCCGAAGCTTTCTTT.

The chain recombines TRBV28 with TRBJ1-2; 9 bases line up with TRBD1. The germline V gene encodes CDR1 MDHEN and CDR2 SYDVKM. After removal of 7 bases from V and 8 bases from J, the junction contained 14 bases not matched to a gene. This CDR3 contains 15 residues. The CDR3 is CASTPGTGPPRGYTF. CDR3 nucleotides: TGTGCCAGCACCCCCGGGACAGGGCCCCCTCGGGGCTACACCTTC.

This chain uses TRBV11-3 with TRBJ2-1; D remains unclear. Germline lookup yields CDR1 SGHNT and CDR2 YENEEA. The CDR3 is made up of 13 amino acids. The V end was cut by 1 base, the J end by 10 bases, with 11 bases between. The CDR3 DNA is TGTGCCAGCAGCTTAGGATTCTACGGGGAGCAGTTCTTC. Its translation is CASSLGFYGEQFF.

The rearrangement links TRBV27 to TRBJ2-3; D is perhaps TRBD2 (5 bases). The V end was cut by 5 bases, the J end by 2 bases, with 14 bases between. CDR3 size: 15 residues. From germline, CDR1 is MNHEY and CDR2 SMNVEV (reference sequence). CDR3 DNA: TGTGCCAGCAGTCAGGACTCCTTCTTCACAGATACGCAGTATTTT. The encoded protein is CASSQDSFFTDTQYF.

V usage is TRBV11-2 and J usage is TRBJ2-7; 8 bases are a match to TRBD1. The CDR3 consists of 15 residues. Germline CDR1 SGHAT, CDR2 FQNNGV. The V gene end was trimmed by 1 base and the J gene end by 0 bases; junction bases not matched to a gene: 2. This chain's CDR3 is CASSLGTGLSYEQYV. The CDR3 DNA reads as TGTGCCAGCAGCTTAGGGACAGGGCTCTCCTACGAGCAGTACGTC.

V and J are TRBV5-1 and TRBJ2-3, with D unclear. The germline V gene encodes CDR1 SGHRS and CDR2 YFSETQ. Trimming left V 5 bases short and J 1 base short, with 14 bases between. The CDR3 totals 15 residues. The CDR3, as DNA: TGCGCCAGCAGAATGAGCCGTTTGGGCACAGATACGCAGTATTTT. This gives the protein CASRMSRLGTDTQYF.

This clone has only one observation. The chain combines TRBV6-1 with TRBJ1-2, with TRBD1 matching 10 bases. Trimming at V came to 4 bases and at J to 6 bases, leaving 5 bases not matched to a gene. The germline V gene has CDR1 MNHNS and CDR2 SASEGT. The CDR3 covers 14 residues. The CDR3 reads CASSGGQGVDGYTF. In DNA form, the CDR3 reads TGTGCCAGCAGTGGCGGACAGGGGGTAGATGGCTACACCTTC.

This chain links TRBV27 with TRBJ2-7; D possibly corresponds to TRBD1 (6 bases). V lost 10 bases, J lost 8 bases, and 24 bases lay in between. The CDR3 sequence is 14 residues long. Per germline, CDR1 MNHEY and CDR2 SMNVEV (reference sequence). Here the CDR3 reads CATGVGLGGSKQYF. The CDR3 DNA sequence: TGTGCCACCGGAGTGGGCCTAGGGGGTTCGAAGCAGTACTTC.

This clone was seen only once. The genes are TRBV7-9 and TRBJ1-5, with 9 bases lining up with TRBD1. This CDR3 comprises 15 residues. Germline trimming cut 5 bases from V and 4 bases from J; bases unmatched to any gene: 6. CDR1 is SEHNR, CDR2 FQNEAQ, per germline (reference sequence). The CDR3 spells CASSQTGGGNQPQHF. The CDR3 bases are TGTGCCAGCAGCCAGACAGGGGGGGGGAATCAGCCCCAGCATTTT.

The chain has TRBV4-1 and TRBJ2-5, with D tentatively TRBD1 (6 bases). The ends were cut back, 4 bases at V and 5 bases at J, with 17 bases in the middle. The germline V gene has CDR1 MGHRA and CDR2 YSYEKL. The CDR3 sequence is 15 residues long. CDR3: CASSPRQAGYETQYF. Here the CDR3 DNA reads TGCGCCAGCAGCCCCCGACAGGCGGGTTATGAGACCCAGTACTTC.

J is TRBJ1-2 and V is TRBV19; 8 bases map to TRBD1. Trimming removed 7 bases from V and 4 bases from J; junction bases left unmatched: 11. This CDR3 is 15 amino acids long. CDR1 is LNHDA, CDR2 SQIVND, per germline (reference sequence). The CDR3, as DNA: TGTGCCAGTAACGCAGGGGGCGCTTCCGGCTATGGCTACACCTTC. Its protein is CASNAGGASGYGYTF.

The chain combines TRBV5-4 with TRBJ1-5; D not certain. CDR1 and CDR2 from the germline V gene are SGHNT and YYREEE (reference sequence). The CDR3 has 16 residues. Trimming took 4 bases from V and 0 from J, leaving 14 bases between them. The CDR3 DNA follows: TGTGCCAGCAGCGACGGCGGCCCTTATAGCAATCAGCCCCAGCATTTT. Translating it yields CASSDGGPYSNQPQHF.

The chain couples TRBV28 to TRBJ1-1; 11 nucleotides line up with TRBD1. Germline-derived CDR1 and CDR2 are MDHEN and SYDVKM. The CDR3 is made up of 14 amino acids. V was clipped by 5 bases and J by 7 bases; unmatched bases: 6. CDR3 nucleotide sequence: TGTGCCAGCAGTAATGGACAGGGGGCTGATGAAGCTTTCTTT. This translates into CASSNGQGADEAFF.

The V gene is TRBV5-1, the J gene TRBJ2-5; 8 bases agree with TRBD1. CDR1 is SGHRS, CDR2 YFSETQ, per germline. V lost 0 bases, J lost 1 base, and 8 bases stayed unmatched. CDR3 size: 17 residues. Here the CDR3 reads CASSLGGTGIIQETQYF. Here the CDR3 DNA reads TGCGCCAGCAGCTTGGGGGGGACAGGAATAATCCAAGAGACCCAGTACTTC.

The chain recombines TRBV7-8 with TRBJ1-3, with D hard to call. CDR1 is SGHVS, CDR2 FQNEAQ, per germline. V was trimmed by 7 bases and J by 1 base, leaving 14 bases between them. The CDR3 totals 15 residues. This CDR3 is CASTQREISGNTIYF. Here the CDR3 DNA reads TGTGCCAGCACGCAGCGGGAGATATCTGGAAACACCATATATTTT.

This clone was detected once. The chain links TRBV11-2 to TRBJ1-4; no reliable D call. Looked up from germline, CDR1 is SGHAT and CDR2 is FQNNGV. The CDR3 length is 16 residues. V lost 1 base to trimming and J lost 8 bases, with 17 bases between them. The CDR3 DNA sequence: TGTGCCAGCAGCTTAGCGGCGGCTTCAACCCAGGAAAAACTGTTTTTT. It specifies CASSLAAASTQEKLFF.